A single T cell receptor (beta chain) is shown here with its context. The antigen is unknown. TCRdb keeps only in-frame clones here, not all; method: immunoSEQ multiplex PCR. The table shows about 140,000 clones, with approximately 89% occurring only once. These data are taken from a study of T cell responses to AZD1222 COVID-19 vaccine. Study conclusions and caveats: Repertoire sampling occurred only after the peak T cell response. Spike-specific TCR breadth and depth rose after two AZD1222 doses. A mostly white British donor set with more females was recruited, and clonal diversity was possibly underestimated.

This CDR3 has 16 amino acids. V gave up 1 base and J gave up 4 bases, with 14 bases separating them. Germline V gene sequence: CDR1 MNHEY, CDR2 SMNVEV (reference sequence). The source material was peripheral blood, sampled on day 0 of AZD1222 vaccination. The receptor was isolated from an adult in good health. The genes are TRBV27 and TRBJ1-5, with D unclear. Here the CDR3 DNA reads TGTGCCAGCAGTTTATGGGCGGCCTCGGGTAATCAGCCCCAGCATTTT. Residues: CASSLWAASGNQPQHF.